This T cell receptor (beta chain) stems from a study of a mutant IDH1 vaccine in newly diagnosed glioma. Clones were read by immunoSEQ multiplex PCR, and TCRdb kept only the in-frame ones, dropping some. The sample has tens of thousands of clones, roughly 84% seen once. Indicated time point: week 35, safety follow-up. A single vaccine dose contained 300 ug of mutant IDH1 20-mer peptide, and topical imiquimod was used with it. With respect to this clone: Its antigen is unknown. At one end the junction does not follow the germline gene, possibly because of a read error.

The CDR3 runs to 17 residues. Germline V gene lookup returns CDR1 MRHNA and CDR2 SNTAGT. This sequence was found in a man aged 25 to 45 with glioma. The rearrangement joins TRBV6-4 to TRBJ2-7; possibly TRBD2 for D (7 bases). Sequencing was performed on PBMCs, taken from a glioma patient whose treatment included an IDH1 peptide vaccine. CDR3 in DNA: TGTGCCAGCAGTTACTCTACGGGGGGCCTCGCCCTCTACGAGCAGTACTTC. Translated: CASSYSTGGLALYEQYF.